This is a list of T cell receptor beta chains from one sample in a study of STAT5B mutations in CD4+ large granular lymphocyte leukemia. TCRdb's table, derived via immunoSEQ multiplex PCR, lists solely in-frame clones and lacks some. The data show 30,000 or so clones, approximately 73% seen once. The sequencing sample was made of CD4+ T cells from blood buffy coats. The receptors shown here come from a human donor in good health. The CDR3 runs from the conserved cysteine through the conserved F or W. The order of the fields is J gene, CDR3 length, V gene, CDR3 protein.

>TRBJ2-1|15|TRBV19
CASVRGLAGVNEQFF
>TRBJ2-7|15|TRBV18
CASSLGPGGPYEQYF
>TRBJ1-2|15|TRBV10-3
CAIRVDSELNYGYTF
>TRBJ2-3|13|TRBV5-5
CASSFSPTDTQYF
>TRBJ1-2|13|TRBV19
CASSEGATYGYTF
>TRBJ2-4|15|TRBV5-1
CASSYPVPTQSIQYF
>TRBJ2-2|13|TRBV5-4
CASSLQGSGELFF
>TRBJ1-1|15|TRBV2
CASTEQGAGDTEAFF
>TRBJ2-2|14|TRBV10-2
CASSELEATGELFF
>TRBJ1-1|15|TRBV18
CASSPSRGRDTEAFF
>TRBJ2-7|13|TRBV6-6
CASRQRTPGEQYF
>TRBJ1-2|17|TRBV5-1
CASSLEGVRGLEYGYTF
>TRBJ1-2|14|TRBV2
CASSDYRVDYGYTF
>TRBJ2-3|12|TRBV7-9
CASSQETDTQYF
>TRBJ2-7|13|TRBV19
CASSARPSYEQYF
>TRBJ1-5|16|TRBV28
CASSFRFDGPNQPQHF
>TRBJ1-4|15|TRBV7-9
CASSISLGTNEKLFF
>TRBJ2-3|16|TRBV9
CASSPPSQRSTDTQYF
>TRBJ2-7|13|TRBV28
CASADRAPYEQYF
>TRBJ1-5|15|TRBV28
CASSSRTGWDQPQHF
>TRBJ1-2|14|TRBV28
CASSLNGGGYGYTF
>TRBJ1-1|15|TRBV2
CASSETRGWGTEAFF
>TRBJ1-2|13|TRBV9
CASSVATDFGYTF
>TRBJ2-3|15|TRBV7-2
CASSLRGGRRDTQYF
>TRBJ2-3|17|TRBV13
CASSLGDATGRTDTQYF
>TRBJ2-6|16|TRBV6-6
CASRPGGEAGANVLTF
>TRBJ1-1|15|TRBV14
CASSQDKGIITEAFF
>TRBJ1-1|13|TRBV5-1
CASSTGGGTGAFF
>TRBJ1-2|15|TRBV30
CAWSAGGTRGLGYTF
>TRBJ1-1|16|TRBV18
CASSPPGTGLYTEAFF
>TRBJ2-1|13|TRBV7-6
CASSLVAYNEQFF
>TRBJ1-4|12|TRBV30
CAWSREAGTQIF
>TRBJ2-3|16|TRBV7-2
CASSLDRASGPDTQYF
>TRBJ1-2|12|TRBV7-9
CASSLGGYGYTF
>TRBJ2-6|16|TRBV7-8
CASSLVAPSGANVLTF
>TRBJ2-5|15|TRBV6-6
CASSYSDRAQETQYF
>TRBJ2-1|14|TRBV2
CASRGSGAHNEQFF
>TRBJ2-3|16|TRBV5-5
CASSPLAGGSTDTQYF
>TRBJ2-2|11|TRBV11-3
CASSRTGELFF
>TRBJ2-7|15|TRBV11-3
CASSLGGPSPYEQYF
>TRBJ2-7|16|TRBV7-6
CASSLVLRESIYEQYF
>TRBJ1-2|13|TRBV6-5
CASSYSTGAGYTF
>TRBJ1-1|13|TRBV18
CASSPLGGSEAFF
>TRBJ1-6|14|TRBV7-9
CASSETAGNSPLHF
>TRBJ1-1|14|TRBV11-3
CASSPTAGNTEAFF
>TRBJ2-1|13|TRBV19
CASSMTSARGQFF
>TRBJ1-5|13|TRBV19
CASRRQSNQPQHF
>TRBJ2-5|15|TRBV5-4
CASSLGGGSQETQYF
>TRBJ2-7|13|TRBV7-5
CVRSYGTSYEQYF
>TRBJ2-7|13|TRBV2
CASSPAGSYEQYF
>TRBJ2-5|15|TRBV6-5
CASSSPLLGARTQYF